These 17 T cell receptor beta chains originate from one sample sequenced in a study of cytotoxic CD8 clonotypes in ibrutinib-treated CLL. The data were produced by immunoSEQ multiplex PCR, yet TCRdb's version contains in-frame clones alone and is incomplete. Here the sample spans 300,000 to 400,000 clones, 67% being singletons. Material: PBMCs, obtained after 36 months of ibrutinib treatment. The receptors come from a human donor with chronic lymphocytic leukemia.

The J gene is TRBJ2-3, the V gene TRBV13; either TRBD1 or TRBD2 may supply D (6 bases each). CDR1 is PRHDT and CDR2 is FYEKMQ in the germline V gene (reference sequence). The CDR3 runs to 16 residues. V gave up 5 bases and J gave up 2 bases, with 17 bases separating them. The CDR3 loop is CASSHRGHLVTDTQYF. Written as DNA, the CDR3 is TGTGCCAGCAGCCACCGGGGGCATTTAGTCACAGATACGCAGTATTTT.

The chain has TRBV4-1 and TRBJ2-5; TRBD2 is a possible D gene (5 bases). Germline V lookup: CDR1 MGHRA, CDR2 YSYEKL. Trimming pared 1 base from V and 5 bases from J, leaving 20 bases between. The CDR3 contains 17 residues. This CDR3 reads CASSQGRARGRWETQYF. CDR3 sequence (DNA): TGCGCCAGCAGCCAAGGGCGGGCTAGAGGGCGGTGGGAGACCCAGTACTTC.

This clone was seen a handful of times. The chain uses TRBV13 and TRBJ1-2; D perhaps matches TRBD1 (5 bases). The CDR3 covers 12 residues. Germline CDR1 is PRHDT and CDR2 is FYEKMQ (reference sequence). Trimming cost V 7 bases and J 8 bases, with 14 bases left between them. CDR3 in DNA: TGTGCCAGCAACCTAAGGGGCAGCGGCTACACCTTC. Translation: CASNLRGSGYTF.

DNA of the CDR3: TGTGCCAGCTCACCGAGCCGACAGTCCCCCTACGAGCAGTACTTC. This codes for CASSPSRQSPYEQYF. This chain links TRBV18 with TRBJ2-7, with D maybe TRBD1 (5 bases). This CDR3 has 15 amino acids. Germline CDR1 reads KGHSH; CDR2 reads LQKENI. Trimming stripped 3 bases from V and 2 bases from J, with 14 bases between.

The V gene is TRBV5-1, the J gene TRBJ2-7; TRBD2 matches 10 bases. Germline CDR1 and CDR2: SGHRS and YFSETQ. CDR3 length: 14 amino acids. J lost 6 bases, V lost 0 bases, and 3 bases had no gene match. The DNA for the CDR3 is TGCGCCAGCAGCTTGGAGACTAGCGGGTCCGAGCAGTACTTC. Translation: CASSLETSGSEQYF.

The rearrangement joins TRBV27 to TRBJ2-6; D is uncertain. Germline lookup yields CDR1 MNHEY and CDR2 SMNVEV (reference sequence). The CDR3 runs to 14 residues. Trimming removed 5 bases at V and 0 bases at J, with 5 bases between. As DNA, the CDR3 is TGTGCCAGCAGTGCCTACTCTGGGGCCAACGTCCTGACTTTC. As protein: CASSAYSGANVLTF.

V and J are TRBV7-8 and TRBJ2-1; D may be TRBD1 (6 bases). This CDR3 is 19 amino acids long. Trimming removed 1 base at V and 0 bases at J, with 19 bases between. Germline V gene lookup returns CDR1 SGHVS and CDR2 FQNEAQ. CDR3 residues: CASSLDRVPLFSSYNEQFF. The CDR3 DNA reads as TGTGCCAGCAGCTTAGACAGGGTCCCCTTGTTTAGCTCCTACAATGAGCAGTTCTTC.

The chain combines TRBV28 with TRBJ2-7, with D uncertain. Germline V gives CDR1 MDHEN, CDR2 SYDVKM. The V end was cut by 1 base, the J end by 3 bases, with 4 bases between. The CDR3 covers 12 residues. The CDR3 DNA is TGTGCCAGCAGTTTATCGAACTACGAGCAGTACTTC. Translation gives CASSLSNYEQYF.

This rearrangement joins TRBV29-1 to TRBJ1-1, with 9 bases lining up with TRBD1. The CDR3 spans 12 residues. The J segment lost 5 bases and the V segment lost 7 bases, leaving 5 bases of the junction unmatched. CDR1 is SQVTM and CDR2 is ANQGSEA in the germline V gene. The CDR3 nucleotides are TGCAGCGACAGGGGGCGTCGAACTGAAGCTTTCTTT. Its translation is CSDRGRRTEAFF.

The chain couples TRBV27 to TRBJ2-5; D remains unclear. This CDR3 is 11 amino acids long. Germline V gene sequence: CDR1 MNHEY, CDR2 SMNVEV (reference sequence). The germline V and J ends were trimmed by 6 bases and 5 bases, with 7 bases remaining between them. In nucleotides, the CDR3 is TGTGCCAGCAGGGAGTGGGAGACCCAGTACTTC. Amino acids: CASREWETQYF.

V usage is TRBV6-6 and J usage is TRBJ1-4; perhaps TRBD1 as D (6 bases). V lost 6 bases and J 5 bases, leaving 16 bases between the germline ends. This CDR3 contains 15 residues. From germline, CDR1 is MNHNY and CDR2 SVGAGI (reference sequence). CDR3 nucleotides: TGTGCCAGCAGGCTGGGGGTTCAGGGGAATGAAAAACTGTTTTTT. It is translated as CASRLGVQGNEKLFF.

The V call is TRBV9, the J call TRBJ2-7; 11 nucleotides agree with TRBD2. The CDR3 sequence is 17 residues long. Losses at the gene ends were 0 bases for V and 5 bases for J; bases not matched to a gene: 10. Germline V lookup: CDR1 SGDLS, CDR2 YYNGEE. CDR3 nucleotides: TGTGCCAGCAGCGTAGCTAAGCTAGCGGGAGGATCCGACGAGCAGTACTTC. Translation gives CASSVAKLAGGSDEQYF.

The chain couples TRBV4-3 to TRBJ1-5; D might be TRBD1 (6 bases). Trimming removed 0 bases at V and 0 bases at J, with 18 bases between. Germline values: CDR1 LGHNA, CDR2 YSLEER. The CDR3 covers 19 residues. The CDR3 loop reads CASSQDLPGHTYSNQPQHF. The CDR3 coding sequence is TGCGCCAGCAGCCAAGATCTGCCGGGACACACTTATAGCAATCAGCCCCAGCATTTT.

The chain links TRBV9 to TRBJ2-1; tentatively, D is TRBD2 (7 bases). Trimming left V 0 bases short and J 5 bases short, with 15 bases between. The CDR3 runs to 16 residues. Germline CDR1 SGDLS, CDR2 YYNGEE. DNA for the CDR3: TGTGCCAGCAGCGTAGGAGGGGGGGCAGAGGACAATGAGCAGTTCTTC. As protein: CASSVGGGAEDNEQFF.

This clone has only a few counts. CDR3 loop: CASTLGGSGTEAFF. The CDR3 DNA is TGCGCCAGCACCCTCGGGGGGAGTGGGACTGAAGCTTTCTTT. The J gene is TRBJ1-1, the V gene TRBV5-1; D is perhaps TRBD1 (5 bases). CDR3 length: 14 residues. V shed 6 bases and J shed 5 bases, with 17 bases lying between them. Germline V gives CDR1 SGHRS, CDR2 YFSETQ. Full variable domain (missing parts from reference TRBV5-1 and TRBJ1-1): KAGVTQTPRYLIKTRGQQVTLSCSPISGHRSVSWYQQTPGQGLQFLFEYFSETQRNKGNFPGRFSGRQFSNSRSEMNVSTLELGDSALYLCASTLGGSGTEAFFGQGTRLTVV.

The chain employs TRBV9 and TRBJ2-1, with 8 positions matching TRBD2. V was pared by 4 bases and J by 10 bases, with 13 bases of the junction left unmatched. Per germline, CDR1 SGDLS and CDR2 YYNGEE. CDR3 length equals 15 residues. In DNA form, the CDR3 reads TGTGCCAGCAGCACCCGGGGGTTAGCGGGGTGGGAGCAGTTCTTC. Protein sequence: CASSTRGLAGWEQFF.

This chain joins TRBV7-8 and TRBJ1-1, with 8 bases fitting TRBD1. The CDR3 has 17 amino acids. With 8 bases clipped from V and 0 bases from J, the junction kept 14 bases outside the gene matches. Germline loops: CDR1 SGHVS, CDR2 FQNEAQ. The CDR3: CASQNLGQGAMNTEAFF. The DNA for the CDR3 is TGTGCCAGCCAAAATTTGGGTCAGGGGGCTATGAACACTGAAGCTTTCTTT.